Sequencing of this T cell receptor (beta chain) was carried out in a study of memory CD4+ T cells and cytomegalovirus serostatus. Study in general: Healthy Belgian adult donors included roughly ten CMV-positive and some 24 CMV-negative people. Overall study findings and caveats: The CMV-associated TCR signature appears largely within the CD4+ memory repertoire. Each of 65 to 70 CMV-associated TCRbeta sequences occurred in one to five individuals.

Points on this clone: Its antigen is not identified.

Single viable CD3+CD4+CD8-CD45RO+ cells were sorted as the memory CD4+ T cells. CD4+ T cells were isolated by positive magnetic selection. Using immunoSEQ multiplex PCR, the repertoire was profiled, and TCRdb retains in-frame clones only, with some absent. The top ten clones hold about 3.5% of a sample with 80,000 to 100,000 clones, about 80% of them seen once. Trimming removed 0 bases from V and 3 bases from J, with 9 bases in between. Germline-derived CDR1 and CDR2 are SGHNT and YYREEE (reference sequence). CDR3 length: 15 amino acids. This sequence was found in an adult in good health and CMV-seropositive. The sample taken for sequencing was memory CD4+ T cells from blood. V usage is TRBV5-4 and J usage is TRBJ2-2, with a weak D call TRBD1 (5 bases). Here the CDR3 DNA reads TGTGCCAGCAGCTTGGGGCAGGGTCACACCGGGGAGCTGTTTTTT. This encodes CASSLGQGHTGELFF.